This T cell receptor beta chain was sequenced in a study of cytomegalovirus exposure and HLA in healthy donors. PCR used 60 Vbeta primers and 13 Jbeta primers. Method: immunoSEQ multiplex PCR; TCRdb's copy keeps in-frame clones and lacks some. The data contain 95,000 to 150,000 clones, around 85% of them singletons. Trimming cost V 5 bases and J 3 bases; bases outside gene matches: 6. The CDR3 spans 14 residues. Germline loops: CDR1 SEHNR, CDR2 FQNEAQ (reference sequence). The receptor was isolated from a man aged 25 to 45 in good health and CMV-seronegative. The gene calls are TRBV7-9 and TRBJ1-2, with 7 bases that match TRBD1. The sequenced sample was PBMCs. The CDR3 DNA sequence: TGTGCCAGCAGCCATCCCGGGACAGACTATGGCTACACCTTC. Encoded protein: CASSHPGTDYGYTF. Using reference TRBV7-9 and TRBJ1-2 for the parts outside the CDR3, the full variable domain is DTGVSQNPRHKITKRGQNVTFRCDPISEHNRLYWYRQTLGQGPEFLTYFQNEAQLEKSRLLSDRFSAERPKGSFSTLEIQRTEQGDSAMYLCASSHPGTDYGYTFGSGTRLTVV.